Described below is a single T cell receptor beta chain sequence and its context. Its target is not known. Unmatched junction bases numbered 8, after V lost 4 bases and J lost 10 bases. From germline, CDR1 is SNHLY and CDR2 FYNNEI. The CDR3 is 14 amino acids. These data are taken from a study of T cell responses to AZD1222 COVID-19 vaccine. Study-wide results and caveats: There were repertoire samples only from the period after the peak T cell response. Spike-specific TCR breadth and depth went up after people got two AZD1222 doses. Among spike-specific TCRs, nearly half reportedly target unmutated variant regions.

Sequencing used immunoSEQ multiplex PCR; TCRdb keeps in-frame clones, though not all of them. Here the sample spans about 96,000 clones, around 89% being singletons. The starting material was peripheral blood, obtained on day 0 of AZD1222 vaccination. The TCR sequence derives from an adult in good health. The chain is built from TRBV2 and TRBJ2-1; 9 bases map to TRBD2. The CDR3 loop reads CASSVAGGPGEQFF. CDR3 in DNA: TGTGCCAGCAGTGTGGCGGGGGGGCCAGGCGAGCAGTTCTTC.